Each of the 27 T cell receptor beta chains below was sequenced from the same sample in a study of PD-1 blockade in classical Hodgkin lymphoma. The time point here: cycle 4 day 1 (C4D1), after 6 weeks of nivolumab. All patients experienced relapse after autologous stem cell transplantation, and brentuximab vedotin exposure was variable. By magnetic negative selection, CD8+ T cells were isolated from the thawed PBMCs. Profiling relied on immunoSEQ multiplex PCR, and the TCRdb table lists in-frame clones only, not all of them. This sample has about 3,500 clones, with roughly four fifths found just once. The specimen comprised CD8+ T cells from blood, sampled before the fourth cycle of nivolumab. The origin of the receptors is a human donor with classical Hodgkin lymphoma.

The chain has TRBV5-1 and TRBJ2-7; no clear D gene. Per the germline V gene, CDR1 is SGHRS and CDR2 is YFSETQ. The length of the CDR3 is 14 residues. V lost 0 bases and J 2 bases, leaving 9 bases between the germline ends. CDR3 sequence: CASSLGVLAYEQYF. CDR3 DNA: TGCGCCAGCAGCTTGGGGGTATTAGCCTACGAGCAGTACTTC.

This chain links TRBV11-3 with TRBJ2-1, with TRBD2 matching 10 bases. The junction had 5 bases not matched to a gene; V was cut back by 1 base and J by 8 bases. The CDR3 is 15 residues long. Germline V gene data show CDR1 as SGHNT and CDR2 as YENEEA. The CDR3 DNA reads TGTGCCAGCAGCTTAGGGCTAGCGGGAGTAGATGAGCAGTTCTTC. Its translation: CASSLGLAGVDEQFF. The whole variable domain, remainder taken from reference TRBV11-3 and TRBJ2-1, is EAGVVQSPRYKIIEKKQPVAFWCNPISGHNTLYWYLQNLGQGPELLIRYENEEAVDDSQLPKDRFSAERLKGVDSTLKIQPAELGDSAVYLCASSLGLAGVDEQFFGPGTRLTVL.

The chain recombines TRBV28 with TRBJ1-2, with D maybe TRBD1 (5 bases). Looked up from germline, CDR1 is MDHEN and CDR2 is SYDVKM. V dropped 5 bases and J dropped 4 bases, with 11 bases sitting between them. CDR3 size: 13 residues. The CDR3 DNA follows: TGTGCCAGCAGTGTACCAGGGCTCTATGGCTACACCTTC. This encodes CASSVPGLYGYTF.

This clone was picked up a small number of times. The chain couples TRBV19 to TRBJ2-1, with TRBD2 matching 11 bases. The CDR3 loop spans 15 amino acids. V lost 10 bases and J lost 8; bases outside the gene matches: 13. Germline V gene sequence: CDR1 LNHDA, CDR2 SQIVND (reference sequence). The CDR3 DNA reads TGTGCCACACAAGCCTTAGCGGGGGGGCCCGATGAGCAGTTCTTC. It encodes CATQALAGGPDEQFF.

The CDR3 loop is CASSPATGGSYNEQFF. In DNA, the CDR3 is TGCGCCAGCAGCCCCGCGACAGGGGGCTCCTACAATGAGCAGTTCTTC. V usage is TRBV5-1 and J usage is TRBJ2-1, with 9 positions matching TRBD1. Germline loops: CDR1 SGHRS, CDR2 YFSETQ. Trimming removed 4 bases from V and 0 bases from J; junction bases left unmatched: 5. The CDR3 is 16 amino acids.

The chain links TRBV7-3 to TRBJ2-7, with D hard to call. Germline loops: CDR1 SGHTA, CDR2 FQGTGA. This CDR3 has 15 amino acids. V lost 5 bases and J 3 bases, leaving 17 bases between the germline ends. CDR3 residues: CASSPNPGGIYEQYF. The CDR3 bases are TGTGCCAGCAGCCCTAATCCTGGCGGCATCTACGAGCAGTACTTC.

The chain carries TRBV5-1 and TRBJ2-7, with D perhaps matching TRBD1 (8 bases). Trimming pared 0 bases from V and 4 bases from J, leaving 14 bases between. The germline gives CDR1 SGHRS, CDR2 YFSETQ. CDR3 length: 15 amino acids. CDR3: CASSLGQGRVYEQYF. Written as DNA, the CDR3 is TGCGCCAGCAGCTTGGGACAGGGGAGGGTGTACGAGCAGTACTTC.

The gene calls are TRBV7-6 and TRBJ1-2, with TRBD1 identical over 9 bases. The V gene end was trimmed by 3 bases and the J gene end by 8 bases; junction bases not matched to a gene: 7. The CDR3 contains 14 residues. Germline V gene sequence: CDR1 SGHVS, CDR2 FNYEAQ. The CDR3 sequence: CASSFEQGARGYTF. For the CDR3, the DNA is TGTGCCAGCAGCTTTGAACAGGGGGCGCGGGGCTACACCTTC. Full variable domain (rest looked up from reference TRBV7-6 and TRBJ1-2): GAGVSQSPRYKVTKRGQDVALRCDPISGHVSLYWYRQALGQGPEFLTYFNYEAQQDKSGLPNDRFSAERPEGSISTLTIQRTEQRDSAMYRCASSFEQGARGYTFGSGTRLTVV.

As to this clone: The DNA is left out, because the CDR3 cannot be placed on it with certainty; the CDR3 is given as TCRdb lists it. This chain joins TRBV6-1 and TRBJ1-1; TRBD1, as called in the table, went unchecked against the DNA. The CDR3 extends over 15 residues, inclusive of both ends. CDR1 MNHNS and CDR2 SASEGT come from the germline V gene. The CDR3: CASSDFGPGGTEAFF.

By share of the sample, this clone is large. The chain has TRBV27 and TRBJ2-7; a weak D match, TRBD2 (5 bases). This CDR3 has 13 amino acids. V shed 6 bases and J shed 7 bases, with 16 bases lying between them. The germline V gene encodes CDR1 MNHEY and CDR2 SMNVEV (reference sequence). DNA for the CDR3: TGTGCCAGCAGGGGAGATTCAACGAAAGAGCAGTACTTC. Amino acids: CASRGDSTKEQYF.

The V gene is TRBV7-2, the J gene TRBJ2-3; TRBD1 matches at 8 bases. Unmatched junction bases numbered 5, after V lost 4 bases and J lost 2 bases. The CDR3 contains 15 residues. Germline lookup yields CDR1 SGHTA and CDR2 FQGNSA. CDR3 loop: CASSSYRGATDTQYF. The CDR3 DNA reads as TGTGCCAGCAGCTCATACAGGGGGGCCACAGATACGCAGTATTTT.

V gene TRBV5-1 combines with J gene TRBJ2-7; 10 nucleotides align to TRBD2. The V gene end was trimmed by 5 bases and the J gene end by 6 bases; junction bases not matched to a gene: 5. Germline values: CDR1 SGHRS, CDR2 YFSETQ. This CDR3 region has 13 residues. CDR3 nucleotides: TGCGCCAGCAGATGGACTAGCGGTGGCGAGCAGTACTTC. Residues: CASRWTSGGEQYF.

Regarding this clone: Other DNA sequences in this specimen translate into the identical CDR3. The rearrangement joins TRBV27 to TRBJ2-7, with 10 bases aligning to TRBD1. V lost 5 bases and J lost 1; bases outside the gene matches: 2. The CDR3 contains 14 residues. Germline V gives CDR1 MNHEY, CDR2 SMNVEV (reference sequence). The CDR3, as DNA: TGTGCCAGCAGTCTGGACAGGGGGTCCTACGAGCAGTACTTC. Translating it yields CASSLDRGSYEQYF.

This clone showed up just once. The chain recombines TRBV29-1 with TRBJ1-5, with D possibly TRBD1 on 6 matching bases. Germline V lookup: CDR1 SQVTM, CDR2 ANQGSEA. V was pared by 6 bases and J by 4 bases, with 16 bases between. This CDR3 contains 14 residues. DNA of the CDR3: TGCAGCGTCCAAGACGGCCAGGGGAATCAGCCCCAGCATTTT. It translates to CSVQDGQGNQPQHF.

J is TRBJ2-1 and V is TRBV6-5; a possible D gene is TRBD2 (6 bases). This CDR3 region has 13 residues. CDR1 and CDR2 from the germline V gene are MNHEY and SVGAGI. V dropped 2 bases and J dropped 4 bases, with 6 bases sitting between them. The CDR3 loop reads CASSYGGYNEQFF. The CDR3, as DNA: TGTGCCAGCAGTTACGGGGGGTACAATGAGCAGTTCTTC.

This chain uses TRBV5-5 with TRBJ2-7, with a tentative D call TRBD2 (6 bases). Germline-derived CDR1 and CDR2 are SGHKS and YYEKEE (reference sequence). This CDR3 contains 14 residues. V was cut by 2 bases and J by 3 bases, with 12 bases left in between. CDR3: CASSLEPGDYEQYF. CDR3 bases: TGTGCCAGCAGCTTAGAGCCGGGGGACTACGAGCAGTACTTC.

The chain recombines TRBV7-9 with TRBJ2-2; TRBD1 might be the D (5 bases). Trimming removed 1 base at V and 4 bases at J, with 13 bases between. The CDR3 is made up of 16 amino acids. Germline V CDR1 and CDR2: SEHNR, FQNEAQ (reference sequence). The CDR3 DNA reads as TGTGCCAGCAGCTTAGGTCAGGGTTCGGGCACCGGGGAGCTGTTTTTT. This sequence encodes CASSLGQGSGTGELFF.

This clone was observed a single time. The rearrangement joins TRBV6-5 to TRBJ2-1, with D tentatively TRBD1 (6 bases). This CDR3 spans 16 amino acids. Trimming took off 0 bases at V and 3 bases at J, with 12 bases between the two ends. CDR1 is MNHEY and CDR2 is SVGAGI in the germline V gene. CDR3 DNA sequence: TGTGCCAGCAGTTACTCGTTGGGGGCGATCTACAATGAGCAGTTCTTC. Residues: CASSYSLGAIYNEQFF.

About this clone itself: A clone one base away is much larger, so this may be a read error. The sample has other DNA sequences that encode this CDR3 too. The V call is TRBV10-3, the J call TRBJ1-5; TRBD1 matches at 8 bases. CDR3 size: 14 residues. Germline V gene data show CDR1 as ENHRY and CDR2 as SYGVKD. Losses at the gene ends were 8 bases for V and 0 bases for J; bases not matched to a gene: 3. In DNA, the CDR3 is TGTGCCATCGGGACAGGCGATAGCAATCAGCCCCAGCATTTT. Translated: CAIGTGDSNQPQHF.

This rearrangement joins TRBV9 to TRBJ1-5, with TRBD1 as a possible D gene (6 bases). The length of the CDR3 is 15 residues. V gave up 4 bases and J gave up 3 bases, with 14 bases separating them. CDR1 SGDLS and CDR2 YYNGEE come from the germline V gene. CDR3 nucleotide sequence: TGTGCCAGCAGCCTACAGGGTTCGTACAATCAGCCCCAGCATTTT. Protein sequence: CASSLQGSYNQPQHF.

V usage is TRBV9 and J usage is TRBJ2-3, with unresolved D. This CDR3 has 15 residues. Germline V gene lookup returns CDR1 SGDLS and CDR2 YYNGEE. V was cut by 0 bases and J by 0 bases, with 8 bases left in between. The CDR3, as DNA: TGTGCCAGCAGCGTAGCGGACCCTAGCACAGATACGCAGTATTTT. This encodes CASSVADPSTDTQYF.

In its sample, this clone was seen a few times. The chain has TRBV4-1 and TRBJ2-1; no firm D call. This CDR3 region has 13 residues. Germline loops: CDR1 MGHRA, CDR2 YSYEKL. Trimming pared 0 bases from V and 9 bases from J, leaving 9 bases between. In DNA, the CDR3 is TGCGCCAGCAGCCAAGATGGGCGAGCTGAGCAGTTCTTC. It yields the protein CASSQDGRAEQFF.

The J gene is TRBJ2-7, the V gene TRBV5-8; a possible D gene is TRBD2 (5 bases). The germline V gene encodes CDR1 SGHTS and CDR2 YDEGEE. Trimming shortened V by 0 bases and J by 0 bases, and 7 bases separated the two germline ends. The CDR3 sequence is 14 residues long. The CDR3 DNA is TGTGCCAGCAGCTTGGGCGGGCGCTCCTACGAGCAGTACTTC. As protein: CASSLGGRSYEQYF.

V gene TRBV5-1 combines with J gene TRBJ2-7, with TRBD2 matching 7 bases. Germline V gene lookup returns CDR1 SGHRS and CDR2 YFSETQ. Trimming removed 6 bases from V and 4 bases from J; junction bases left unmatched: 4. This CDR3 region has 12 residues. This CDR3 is CASTASGYEQYF. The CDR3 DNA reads TGCGCCAGCACAGCTAGCGGATACGAGCAGTACTTC.

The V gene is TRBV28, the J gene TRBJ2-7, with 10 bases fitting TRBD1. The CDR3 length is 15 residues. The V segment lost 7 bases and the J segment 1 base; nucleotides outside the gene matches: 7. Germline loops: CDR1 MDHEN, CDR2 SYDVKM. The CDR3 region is CASNRPGQGSYEQYF. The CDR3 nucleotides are TGTGCCAGCAACCGCCCGGGACAGGGGTCCTACGAGCAGTACTTC.

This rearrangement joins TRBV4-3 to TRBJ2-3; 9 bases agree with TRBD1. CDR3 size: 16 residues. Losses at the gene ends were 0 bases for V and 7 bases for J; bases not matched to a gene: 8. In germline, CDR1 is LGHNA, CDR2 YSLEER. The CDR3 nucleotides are TGCGCCAGCAGCCAAGATTCTAACAGGGGGCGGAATACGCAGTATTTT. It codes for CASSQDSNRGRNTQYF.

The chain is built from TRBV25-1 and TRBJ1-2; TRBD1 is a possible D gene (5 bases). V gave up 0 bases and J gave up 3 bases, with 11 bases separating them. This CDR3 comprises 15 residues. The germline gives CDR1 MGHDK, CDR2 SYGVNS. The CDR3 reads CASSEYGGGDYGYTF. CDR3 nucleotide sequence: TGTGCCAGCAGTGAATATGGAGGAGGGGACTATGGCTACACCTTC.